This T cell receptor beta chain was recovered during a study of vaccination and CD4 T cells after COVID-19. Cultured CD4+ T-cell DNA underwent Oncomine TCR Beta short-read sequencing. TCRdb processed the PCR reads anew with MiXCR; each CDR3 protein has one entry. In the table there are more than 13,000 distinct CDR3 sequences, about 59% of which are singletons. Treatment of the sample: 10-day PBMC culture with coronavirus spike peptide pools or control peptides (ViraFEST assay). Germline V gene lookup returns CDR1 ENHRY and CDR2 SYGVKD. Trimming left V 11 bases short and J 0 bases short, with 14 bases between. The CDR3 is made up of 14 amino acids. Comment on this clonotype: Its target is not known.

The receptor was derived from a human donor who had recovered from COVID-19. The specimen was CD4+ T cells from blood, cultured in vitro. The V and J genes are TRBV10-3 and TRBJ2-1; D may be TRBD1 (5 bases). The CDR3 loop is CASGPSSSYNEQFF. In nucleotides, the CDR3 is TGTGCCTCAGGGCCGTCAAGCTCCTACAATGAGCAGTTCTTC.